This T cell receptor beta chain was obtained from a study of cytomegalovirus exposure and HLA in healthy donors. On the study more broadly: According to later analysis, the same platform produced the 120 validation and around 730 first-cohort repertoires.

Study results and caveats: Reportedly, cytomegalovirus status was diagnosed with high sensitivity and specificity.

A word on this clone: As yet, its antigen is unknown.

Assay: immunoSEQ multiplex PCR; the TCRdb copy retains only in-frame clones and omits some. The data hold about 49,000 clones, with about 90% observed a single time. The donors were part of the 120-subject validation cohort, which stood apart from the roughly 730-subject first cohort. The sample taken for sequencing was PBMCs. This receptor was taken from a man younger than 35 in good health and CMV-seronegative.

The chain's CDR3 is CASSRRRLALDGELFF. Here the CDR3 DNA reads TGTGCCAGCAGCCGACGTAGGCTAGCTCTAGACGGGGAGCTGTTTTTT. This chain connects TRBV7-8 to TRBJ2-2, with D possibly being TRBD2 (5 bases). Trimming shortened V by 5 bases and J by 7 bases, and 20 bases separated the two germline ends. This CDR3 has 16 amino acids. CDR1 is SGHVS and CDR2 is FQNEAQ in the germline V gene.